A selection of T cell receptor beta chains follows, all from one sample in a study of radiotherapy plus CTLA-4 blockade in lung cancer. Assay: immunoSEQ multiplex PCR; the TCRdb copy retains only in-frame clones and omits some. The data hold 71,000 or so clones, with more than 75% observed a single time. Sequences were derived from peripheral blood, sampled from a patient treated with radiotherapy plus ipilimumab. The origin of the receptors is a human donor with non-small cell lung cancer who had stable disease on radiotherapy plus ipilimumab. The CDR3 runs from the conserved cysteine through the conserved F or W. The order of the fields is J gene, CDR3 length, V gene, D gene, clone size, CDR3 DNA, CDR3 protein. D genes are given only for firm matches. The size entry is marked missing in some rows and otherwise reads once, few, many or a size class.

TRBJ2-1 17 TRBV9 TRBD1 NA TGTGCCAGCAGCGCTGGTTCCGGGACAGGGATCTACAATGAGCAGTTCTTC CASSAGSGTGIYNEQFF
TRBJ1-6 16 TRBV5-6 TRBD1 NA TGTGCCAGCAGCACACGGAGACAGGGGAGGTTTTCACCCCTCCACTTT CASSTRRQGRFSPLHF
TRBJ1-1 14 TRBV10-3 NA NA TGTGCCATCAGTGAGTCGCGGGGGAACACTGAAGCTTTCTTT CAISESRGNTEAFF
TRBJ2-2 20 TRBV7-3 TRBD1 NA TGTGCCAGCAGCCCCTCCTACCCCCGGGACAGGGGGCTTTGGACCGGGGAGCTGTTTTTT CASSPSYPRDRGLWTGELFF
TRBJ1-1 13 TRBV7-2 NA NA TGTGCCAGCAGCTCACAGGGAGTCGCTGAAGCTTTCTTT CASSSQGVAEAFF
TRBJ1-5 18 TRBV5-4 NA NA TGTGCCAGCAGCTTGGGAAGGGGCCCTACCACGGACAATCAGCCCCAGCATTTT CASSLGRGPTTDNQPQHF
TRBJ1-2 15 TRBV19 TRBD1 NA TGTGCCAGTAGGGCCACAGGGGGACAAAGCTATGGCTACACCTTC CASRATGGQSYGYTF
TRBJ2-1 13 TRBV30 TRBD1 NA TGTGCCTGGAGTATAACCACAGGGGGCGAGCAGTTCTTC CAWSITTGGEQFF
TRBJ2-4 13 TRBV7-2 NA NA TGTGCCAGCAGCCTATGGGGCAAAAACATTCAGTACTTC CASSLWGKNIQYF
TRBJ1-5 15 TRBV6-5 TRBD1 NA TGTGCCAGCAGTTACACAGGGGGGGCAGGACAGCCCCAGCATTTT CASSYTGGAGQPQHF
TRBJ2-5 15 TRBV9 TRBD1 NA TGTGCCAGCAGCCCCAGACAGGGGGTACAAGAGACCCAGTACTTC CASSPRQGVQETQYF
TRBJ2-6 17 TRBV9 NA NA TGTGCCAGCAGCGTAGGAAATCAGGGGTCTGGGGCCAACGTCCTGACTTTC CASSVGNQGSGANVLTF
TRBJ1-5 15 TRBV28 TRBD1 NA TGTGCCAGCAGTTCAGGGGGGAGAAACAATCAGCCCCAGCATTTT CASSSGGRNNQPQHF
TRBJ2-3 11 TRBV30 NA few TGTGCCTGGACGGGGGGCGATACGCAGTATTTT CAWTGGDTQYF
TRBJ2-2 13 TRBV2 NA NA TGTGCCAGCAGTGAAGCGTCGCCCGGGGAGCTGTTTTTT CASSEASPGELFF
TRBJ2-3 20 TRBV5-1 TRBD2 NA TGCGCCAGCAGCTTGGCCGTAAGACTAGCGGGGGCCCGGATGACAGATACGCAGTATTTT CASSLAVRLAGARMTDTQYF
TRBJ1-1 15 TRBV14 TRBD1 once TGTGCCAGCAGCCACCTAGGGGGCGCGGAAACTGAAGCTTTCTTT CASSHLGGAETEAFF
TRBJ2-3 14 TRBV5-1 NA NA TGCGCCAGCATTGAAGCGGATAGCACAGATACGCAGTATTTT CASIEADSTDTQYF
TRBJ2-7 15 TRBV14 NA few TGTGCCAGCAGCCACCCCCGGGAAGGGCGTTACGAGCAGTACTTC CASSHPREGRYEQYF
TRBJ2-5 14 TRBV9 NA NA TGTGCCAGCAGCGTAGTCTCGGGAGTGGGGACCCAGTACTTC CASSVVSGVGTQYF
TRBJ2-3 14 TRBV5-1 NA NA TGCGCCAGCAGCACGGGGCCTAGCACAGATACGCAGTATTTT CASSTGPSTDTQYF
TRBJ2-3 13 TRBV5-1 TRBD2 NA TGCGCCAGCAAAGCGGGAGGGCCAGATACGCAGTATTTT CASKAGGPDTQYF
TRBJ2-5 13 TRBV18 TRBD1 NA TGTGCCAGCTCACGGGGGACAGAAGAGACCCAGTACTTC CASSRGTEETQYF
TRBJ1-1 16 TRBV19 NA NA TGTGCCAGTATCCATCCGCACAGTAGTCTGAACACTGAAGCTTTCTTT CASIHPHSSLNTEAFF
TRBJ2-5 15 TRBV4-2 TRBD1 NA TGTGCCAGCAGCCTCGGACAGGGGGTCCAAGAGACCCAGTACTTC CASSLGQGVQETQYF
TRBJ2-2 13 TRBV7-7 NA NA TGTGCCAGCAGCTTGGGTTCTGGCGGGGAGCTGTTTTTT CASSLGSGGELFF
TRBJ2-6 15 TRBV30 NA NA TGTGCCTGGAGTGTAATATGGACTGGGGCCAACGTCCTGACTTTC CAWSVIWTGANVLTF
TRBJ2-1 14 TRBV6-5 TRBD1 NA TGTGCCAGCAGTGAGGGGGCTTCCTACAATGAGCAGTTCTTC CASSEGASYNEQFF
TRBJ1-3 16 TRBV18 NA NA TGTGCCAGCTCACCAAGCGACAGAAGCTCTGGAAACACCATATATTTT CASSPSDRSSGNTIYF
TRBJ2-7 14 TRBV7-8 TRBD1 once TGTGCCAGCAGCCCCGGGACAGGGCAAGACGAGCAGTACTTC CASSPGTGQDEQYF
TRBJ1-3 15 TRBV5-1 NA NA TGCGCCAGCAGCTTGGGCCAGGGTTATGGAAACACCATATATTTT CASSLGQGYGNTIYF
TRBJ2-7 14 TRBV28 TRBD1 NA TGTGCCAGCAGTTCGACCGGGACAGCCTACGAGCAGTACTTC CASSSTGTAYEQYF
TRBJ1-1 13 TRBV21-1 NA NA TGTGCCAGCAGCACGGGGGAGGACACTGAAGCTTTCTTT CASSTGEDTEAFF
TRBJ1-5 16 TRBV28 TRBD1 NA TGTGCCAGCAGAGCCACAGGGGGCATTAGCAATCAGCCCCAGCATTTT CASRATGGISNQPQHF
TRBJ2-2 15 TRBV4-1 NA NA TGCGCCAGCAGCCCAGGACTTCCAAACACCGGGGAGCTGTTTTTT CASSPGLPNTGELFF
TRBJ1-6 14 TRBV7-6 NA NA TGTGCCAGCAGCTTGGCCGGAGTTGGCTCACCCCTCCACTTT CASSLAGVGSPLHF
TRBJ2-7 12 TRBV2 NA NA TGTGCCAGCAGTGATTCTGGCTACGAGCAGTACTTC CASSDSGYEQYF